This TCR beta chain was sequenced during a study of T cells in localized non-small cell lung cancer. Study findings and constraints: Out of the top 100 tumor clones, a median roughly 52 were seen in adjacent lung. A denser population of T cells in blood accompanied longer overall survival. There was higher T cell clonality in uninvolved adjacent lung than in tumor, and it was highest there.

Profiling relied on immunoSEQ multiplex PCR, and the TCRdb table lists in-frame clones only, not all of them. The repertoire holds tens of thousands of clones, with roughly 90% as singletons. Germline V lookup: CDR1 LGHNA, CDR2 YNFKEQ. The CDR3 totals 12 residues. As concerns this clone: Its antigen is still unknown. Mismatch with germline at one junction end may stem from a read error.

This TCR came from a male donor older than 55 with stage III squamous cell lung carcinoma. The rearrangement uses TRBV4-2 and TRBJ2-1; D may be TRBD1 (6 bases). This material consisted of peripheral blood, taken before any cancer treatment. CDR3 in DNA: TGTGCCAGCAGTCAAGGGGGAGAGAGGAAGTTCTTC. This encodes CASSQGGERKFF.